This T cell receptor (beta chain) is from a study of cytomegalovirus exposure and HLA in healthy donors. About the research overall: An early release of data contained roughly 86 million unique TCRs, which came from HLA-typed donors.

This CDR3 contains 15 residues. Germline CDR1 reads LGHNA; CDR2 reads YSLEER. Losses at the gene ends were 0 bases for V and 2 bases for J; bases not matched to a gene: 2. The study, taken as a whole, reports: While the bulk of TCR sequences proved rare, some public TCRs turned up in many donors.

Primers included in the PCR were 60 Vbeta and 13 Jbeta primers. In the authors' methods: An analysis that came later counted 73 million or so unique TCR beta chains, approximately 12 million shared. Sequencing was performed with immunoSEQ multiplex PCR; in TCRdb, only in-frame clones are kept and a portion is missing. That table gives V, J and clone size, and the DNA gave D and trimming. Of approximately 150,000 clones listed, approximately 70% were seen once; the top ten hold less than 2.5%. A remark on this clone: The antigen is not known.

The TCR was taken from a human donor in good health. The rearrangement links TRBV4-3 to TRBJ2-7, with 9 nucleotides matching TRBD2. Sample: PBMCs. The CDR3 DNA is TGCGCCAGCAGCCAAGAGCGGGGGGGACCCTACGAGCAGTACTTC. It specifies CASSQERGGPYEQYF.